The 22 T cell receptor beta chains below were found in one sample sequenced in a study of T cell repertoires in cytomegalovirus infection. Their antigens remain unidentified. MiXCR, run by TCRdb on the reads, gives a single entry per CDR3 protein. The table lists some 130,000 distinct CDR3 sequences, about 32% of them singletons. The sequencing used CD8+ T cells from cultured PBMCs, collected from culture after CMV antigen stimulation. The receptors here all came from a human donor in good health (CMV status not recorded). Some clones in this sample may be carry-over from other donors' samples.

V is TRBV20-1 and J is TRBJ2-7, with D hard to call. Trimming shortened V by 7 bases and J by 6 bases, and 19 bases separated the two germline ends. The CDR3 covers 13 residues. Germline V gene lookup returns CDR1 DFQATT and CDR2 SNEGSKA (reference sequence). The CDR3 reads CSVLPQQVGEQYF. CDR3 in DNA: TGCAGTGTGCTCCCCCAGCAGGTCGGCGAGCAGTACTTC.

Ten or more counts support this clonotype. The chain is built from TRBV12-3 or TRBV12-4 and TRBJ2-7; D possibly corresponds to TRBD1 (6 bases). V shed 6 bases and J shed 2 bases, with 11 bases lying between them. The CDR3 spans 13 residues. Written as DNA, the CDR3 is TGTGCCAGCAGCCTCAAGGGGGCCTACGAGCAGTACTTC. Translated: CASSLKGAYEQYF.

The chain combines TRBV7-2 with TRBJ1-1; D is unclear. Trimming shortened V by 4 bases and J by 1 base, and 13 bases separated the two germline ends. The V gene's germline CDR1 is SGHTA and CDR2 FQGNSA. The CDR3 runs to 15 residues. The CDR3: CASSSFPGANTEAFF. For the CDR3, the DNA is TGTGCCAGCAGCTCCTTCCCGGGAGCGAACACTGAAGCTTTCTTT.

The J gene is TRBJ1-5, the V gene TRBV4-1; D perhaps matches TRBD1 (5 bases). Trimming removed 0 bases at V and 4 bases at J, with 7 bases between. CDR1 is MGHRA and CDR2 is YSYEKL in the germline V gene. The CDR3 totals 14 residues. The CDR3 DNA sequence: TGCGCCAGCAGCCAAGAGGGGGGGAATCAGCCCCAGCATTTT. This gives the protein CASSQEGGNQPQHF.

Details on this clonotype: One junction end disagrees with the germline gene, perhaps due to a read error. The J gene is TRBJ1-6, the V gene TRBV7-9; D may be TRBD1 (6 bases). The CDR3 is 15 amino acids. Per the germline V gene, CDR1 is SEHNR and CDR2 is FQNEAQ (reference sequence). The CDR3 reads CGSSFLGGQNSPLHF. In nucleotides, the CDR3 is TGTGGCAGCAGCTTCCTCGGGGGGCAGAATTCACCCCTCCACTTT.

Many counts were recorded for this clonotype. The chain joins TRBV7-9 to TRBJ2-7; perhaps TRBD2 as D (6 bases). The CDR3 length is 16 residues. Germline lookup yields CDR1 SEHNR and CDR2 FQNEAQ (reference sequence). V lost 5 bases to trimming and J lost 4 bases, with 21 bases between them. The CDR3: CASSPNPGGEEYEQYF. DNA of the CDR3: TGTGCCAGCAGCCCCAACCCCGGCGGGGAGGAGTACGAGCAGTACTTC.

This clonotype was counted only a few times. V gene TRBV7-4 combines with J gene TRBJ2-1, with TRBD2 matching 7 bases. Looked up from germline, CDR1 is SGHVT and CDR2 is SQSDAQ. V dropped 5 bases and J dropped 9; count of bases not matched to a gene: 10. The CDR3 extends over 14 amino acids. Here the CDR3 DNA reads TGTGCCAGCAGCCGAGCAGGTACTAGCGCTGAGCAGTTCTTC. This encodes CASSRAGTSAEQFF. Looking up the rest from reference TRBV7-4 and TRBJ2-1 gives the full variable domain: GAGVSQSPRYKVAKRGRDVALRCDSISGHVTLYWYRQTLGQGSEVLTYSQSDAQRDKSGRPSGRFSAERPERSVSTLKIQRTEQGDSAVYLCASSRAGTSAEQFFGPGTRLTVL.

The V gene is TRBV4-2, the J gene TRBJ2-1; D is possibly TRBD1 or TRBD2 (5 bases each). CDR1 is LGHNA and CDR2 is YNFKEQ in the germline V gene. V was shortened by 0 bases and J by 8 bases, with 20 bases between the two germline ends. The CDR3 loop spans 17 amino acids. The CDR3 reads CASSQEQRDPRIDEQFF. The DNA for the CDR3 is TGTGCCAGCAGCCAAGAACAAAGGGACCCCCGAATCGATGAGCAGTTCTTC.

V usage is TRBV11-1 and J usage is TRBJ2-7; 9 positions agree with TRBD2. Per the germline V gene, CDR1 is SGHAT and CDR2 is FQDESV (reference sequence). J was trimmed by 5 bases and V by 3 bases; bases with no gene match: 5. The CDR3 has 14 residues. CDR3 amino acids: CASSFSGSPHEQYF. The CDR3 nucleotides read TGTGCCAGCAGCTTTAGCGGGAGCCCCCACGAGCAGTACTTC.

A few counts support this clonotype. DNA for the CDR3: TGTGCCAGCAGCGGCAAGACAGGGGGCTACAATGAGCAGTTCTTC. Protein: CASSGKTGGYNEQFF. The J gene is TRBJ2-1, the V gene TRBV6-6, with 9 bases fitting TRBD1. CDR3 length: 15 residues. The germline gives CDR1 MNHNY, CDR2 SVGAGI (reference sequence). Trimming took 6 bases from V and 3 from J; bases not matched to a gene: 6.

This chain connects TRBV7-8 to TRBJ1-3, with D possibly TRBD1 on 5 matching bases. The germline CDR1 and CDR2 sequences are SGHVS and FQNEAQ. The CDR3 length is 14 residues. The V end lost 6 bases, the J end lost 0 bases, and 9 bases lay between the germline ends. CDR3 residues: CASRVQGSGNTIYF. The CDR3 DNA follows: TGTGCCAGCAGGGTTCAGGGCTCTGGAAACACCATATATTTT.

The chain uses TRBV19 and TRBJ2-7; no definite D call. The CDR3 spans 15 residues. In germline, CDR1 is LNHDA, CDR2 SQIVND (reference sequence). Trimming pared 0 bases from V and 7 bases from J, leaving 16 bases between. CDR3 sequence: CASSIDSQKWIEQYF. The CDR3 DNA sequence: TGTGCCAGTAGTATAGATTCCCAGAAGTGGATTGAGCAGTACTTC.

The sample holds a few counts of this clonotype. This chain links TRBV7-6 with TRBJ2-3; the D gene is possibly TRBD2 (6 bases). This CDR3 is 18 amino acids long. Trimming took 5 bases from V and 2 from J, leaving 23 bases between them. Germline-derived CDR1 and CDR2 are SGHVS and FNYEAQ. In nucleotides, the CDR3 is TGTGCCAGCAGCGACGGGGCGCCGGGACTTCCACACACAGATACGCAGTATTTT. This sequence encodes CASSDGAPGLPHTDTQYF.

This chain joins TRBV2 and TRBJ1-1; weak D call: TRBD1 (5 bases). V was cut by 6 bases and J by 0 bases, with 11 bases left in between. There are 14 residues in the CDR3. CDR1 and CDR2 (germline): SNHLY, FYNNEI. For the CDR3, the DNA is TGTGCCAGCAGACGGACACCCATGAACACTGAAGCTTTCTTT. Translation: CASRRTPMNTEAFF.

This chain links TRBV29-1 with TRBJ1-2; the D is unclear. Germline assignment: CDR1 SQVTM and CDR2 ANQGSEA. The CDR3 covers 14 residues. Trimming took off 3 bases at V and 2 bases at J, with 13 bases between the two ends. CDR3 region: CSVDVGQTNYGYTF. The CDR3 nucleotides are TGCAGCGTTGATGTGGGTCAGACAAACTATGGCTACACCTTC.

This clonotype occurred many times. This chain links TRBV20-1 with TRBJ1-5; D ambiguous. Germline loops: CDR1 DFQATT, CDR2 SNEGSKA (reference sequence). This CDR3 contains 15 residues. V shed 0 bases and J shed 8 bases, with 17 bases lying between them. The CDR3: CSARDPVDLWKPQHF. The DNA of the CDR3 is TGCAGTGCTAGAGATCCAGTCGACCTTTGGAAGCCCCAGCATTTT.

The chain joins TRBV5-6 to TRBJ1-1; D unresolved. V was cut by 0 bases and J by 3 bases, with 12 bases left in between. The CDR3 length is 15 residues. Germline lookup yields CDR1 SGHDT and CDR2 YYEEEE. The CDR3, as DNA: TGTGCCAGCAGCTTGGATTCGGGGAGTCACACTGAAGCTTTCTTT. Protein: CASSLDSGSHTEAFF.

The chain employs TRBV6-1 and TRBJ2-1; 9 bases map to TRBD1. Germline V gene lookup returns CDR1 MNHNS and CDR2 SASEGT. The CDR3 is 14 amino acids. Trimming took 7 bases from V and 7 from J; bases not matched to a gene: 8. The CDR3 DNA is TGTGCCAGCACTAGGACAGGGGAGTGGAATGAGCAGTTCTTC. Amino acid sequence: CASTRTGEWNEQFF.

This rearrangement joins TRBV7-9 to TRBJ2-5; 8 bases are a match to TRBD2. The junction had 9 bases not matched to a gene; V was cut back by 5 bases and J by 1 base. This CDR3 comprises 16 residues. CDR1 SEHNR and CDR2 FQNEAQ come from the germline V gene (reference sequence). The chain's CDR3 is CASSPPGGGLQETQYF. For the CDR3, the DNA is TGTGCCAGCAGCCCTCCCGGGGGGGGCCTCCAAGAGACCCAGTACTTC.

As for this clonotype: One junction end does not reproduce the germline sequence, and a read error may be involved. The J gene is TRBJ2-2, the V gene TRBV10-3, with D possibly matching TRBD2 (6 bases). The CDR3 loop spans 14 amino acids. Germline loops: CDR1 ENHRY, CDR2 SYGVKD. This CDR3 is CATSPREDTGELFF. Written as DNA, the CDR3 is TGTGCCACCAGTCCCAGGGAGGACACCGGGGAGCTGTTTTTT.

This clonotype is large by share. Its ends do not fully match the called genes, so a read error is possible. The rearrangement uses TRBV12-3 or TRBV12-4 and TRBJ1-1; the D gene is possibly TRBD1 (5 bases). CDR3 length: 14 residues. The CDR3 loop is CASSLAGGNTEAFF. The CDR3 DNA reads TGTGCCAGCAGCTTAGCGGGGGGGAACACTGAAGCTTTCTTT.

This clonotype came up many times. This rearrangement joins TRBV7-8 to TRBJ2-4; weak D call: TRBD1 (6 bases). The V gene lost 1 base and the J gene lost 8 bases, with 12 bases spanning the gap. The CDR3 consists of 14 residues. Germline V gene data show CDR1 as SGHVS and CDR2 as FQNEAQ. CDR3: CASSLDAGVDIQYF. CDR3 coding DNA: TGTGCCAGCAGCTTAGATGCAGGGGTTGACATTCAGTACTTC.